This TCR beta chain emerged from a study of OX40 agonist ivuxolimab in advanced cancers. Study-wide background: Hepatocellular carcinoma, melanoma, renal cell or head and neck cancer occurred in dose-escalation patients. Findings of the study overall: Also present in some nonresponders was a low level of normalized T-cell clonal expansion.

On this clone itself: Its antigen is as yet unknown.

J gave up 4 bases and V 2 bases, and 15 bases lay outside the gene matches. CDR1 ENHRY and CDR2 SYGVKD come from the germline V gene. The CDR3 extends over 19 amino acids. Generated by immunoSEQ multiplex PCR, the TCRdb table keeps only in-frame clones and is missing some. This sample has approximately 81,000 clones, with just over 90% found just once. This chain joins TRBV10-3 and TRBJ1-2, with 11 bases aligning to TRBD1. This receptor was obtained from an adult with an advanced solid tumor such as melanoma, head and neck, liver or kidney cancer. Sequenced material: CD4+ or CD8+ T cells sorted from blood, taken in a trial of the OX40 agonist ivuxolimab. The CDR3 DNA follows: TGTGCCATCAGTGAGCCGAGGACAGGGGGCTTCCCGGGCACCTATGGCTACACCTTC. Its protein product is CAISEPRTGGFPGTYGYTF.